What follows are 25 T cell receptor beta chains derived from one specimen sequenced in a study of tumor and adjacent non-tumor tissue in lung cancer. Three rounds of nested PCR, following a modified ARM-PCR protocol, produced the TCRbeta library. Using its own MiXCR run on the multiplex PCR reads, TCRdb lists one record per CDR3 protein. The sample has 45,000 or so distinct CDR3 sequences, roughly 62% seen once. No cell sorting was done before RNA was extracted from the tissue. The normal lung tissue was taken more than 3 cm from the tumor edge. Sequenced: distant non-tumor lung tissue. The receptors stem from a woman aged 40 to 50 with non-small cell lung cancer.

The rearrangement uses TRBV10-3 and TRBJ2-7; perhaps TRBD2 as D (5 bases). The CDR3 is 11 amino acids. In germline, CDR1 is ENHRY, CDR2 SYGVKD. V was pared by 6 bases and J by 8 bases, with 11 bases between. The CDR3 sequence: CAISEGYKQYF. The CDR3 DNA follows: TGTGCCATCAGCGAGGGATACAAGCAGTACTTC.

Comment on this clonotype: One end of the junction fails to match germline, which may point to a read error. The chain combines TRBV29-1 with TRBJ2-1; D is unclear. The germline V gene has CDR1 SQVTM and CDR2 ANQGSEA. The CDR3 is made up of 15 amino acids. The CDR3 bases are TGCAGCGTTGAAGATCCGCGCTGGAGAAACAATGAGCACTTCTTC. Amino acids: CSVEDPRWRNNEHFF.

Remarks on this clonotype: A much larger clone differs by one base, so this may be a read error. The V gene is TRBV10-3, the J gene TRBJ2-3; D not certain. CDR1 is ENHRY and CDR2 is SYGVKD in the germline V gene. V was shortened by 8 bases and J by 0 bases, with 12 bases between the two germline ends. This CDR3 contains 14 residues. The DNA of the CDR3 is TGTGCCATCCGCGATAAGCCTAGCACAGATACGCAGTATTTT. Residues: CAIRDKPSTDTQYF.

In regard to this clonotype: A much larger clone lies a single base off, so this may be a read error. The genes are TRBV20-1 and TRBJ1-1, with 7 nucleotides matching TRBD1. The length of the CDR3 is 14 residues. Unmatched junction bases numbered 15, after V lost 6 bases and J lost 8 bases. Per germline, CDR1 DFQATT and CDR2 SNEGSKA (reference sequence). CDR3 sequence (DNA): TGCAGTGCAAAGGGATCTCAGCGACAGGGCGAAGCTTTCTTT. Protein: CSAKGSQRQGEAFF.

On this clonotype itself: This is likely a read error, given that the CDR3 carries no conserved phenylalanine or tryptophan at its end. V gene TRBV29-1 combines with J gene TRBJ2-1, with a tentative D call TRBD2 (6 bases). This CDR3 spans 14 amino acids. CDR1 is SQVTM and CDR2 is ANQGSEA in the germline V gene. The CDR3 DNA sequence: TGTAGCGTTGCCGCGGGACGGATCTACAATGAGCAGTTCTCC. Translation gives CSVAAGRIYNEQFS.

Regarding this clonotype: With a much larger clone just one base away, this may be a read error. The chain employs TRBV7-8 and TRBJ2-1; the match to TRBD2 covers 8 bases. Germline V gives CDR1 SGHVS, CDR2 FQNEAQ. The CDR3 has 14 residues. The CDR3 region has the DNA TGTGTCAGCAGCTTAGCGGGGATTTTGCATCCTCAGTTCTTC. As protein: CVSSLAGILHPQFF.

Of note for this clonotype: A single base separates this from a much larger clone, so it may be a read error. This sequence joins TRBV20-1 and TRBJ2-7; tentatively, D is TRBD1 (6 bases). The J call may be in error: the DNA end matches TRBJ2-1 better. CDR1 DFQATT and CDR2 SNEGSKA come from the germline V gene (reference sequence). CDR3 length equals 13 residues. Here the CDR3 DNA reads TGCAGTGCTCCTGTTAGGGGGAGCTACGAGCAGTTCTTC. The encoded protein is CSAPVRGSYEQFF.

Comment on this clonotype: A much larger clone sits a single nucleotide away, making a read error possible. This chain connects TRBV5-6 to TRBJ2-2; D is unresolved. The CDR3 runs 15 residues. The V gene lost 0 bases and the J gene lost 3 bases, with 9 bases spanning the gap. Per the germline V gene, CDR1 is SGHDT and CDR2 is YYEEEE. CDR3 sequence (DNA): TGTGCCAGCAGCTTGGGGGGAATGGACACCGGGGAGCTGTTTTTT. It encodes CASSLGGMDTGELFF.

This clonotype was observed a single time. Compared with germline, one end of the junction differs, possibly owing to a read error. V and J are TRBV6-1 and TRBJ1-1; a possible D gene is TRBD1 (5 bases). In germline, CDR1 is MNHNS, CDR2 SASEGT. This CDR3 has 14 amino acids. CDR3 DNA sequence: TGTACCAGCAGTGACCAAGACGGTGGGGGTGATGCTTTCTTT. Encoded protein: CTSSDQDGGGDAFF.

The V and J genes are TRBV6-5 and TRBJ2-7; 7 positions agree with TRBD2. Germline CDR1 is MNHEY and CDR2 is SVGAGI. Trimming at V came to 5 bases and at J to 7 bases, leaving 20 bases not matched to a gene. The CDR3 contains 17 residues. The CDR3 loop is CASSPRPSGGWGGEQYF. CDR3 coding DNA: TGTGCCAGCAGTCCTCGCCCTAGCGGTGGGTGGGGGGGGGAGCAGTACTTC.

About this clonotype: One end of the junction is discordant with germline, which a read error may explain. The chain links TRBV6-6 to TRBJ2-5; tentatively, D is TRBD2 (6 bases). CDR1 and CDR2 from the germline V gene are MNHNY and SVGAGI (reference sequence). This CDR3 comprises 13 residues. The CDR3 is CASRRDSQETLYF. The CDR3 DNA reads TGTGCCAGCAGAAGGGACTCGCAAGAGACCCTGTACTTC.

With respect to this clonotype: This may come from a read error, since a much larger clone is one base off. The chain links TRBV20-1 to TRBJ2-4; D is unclear. Trimming shortened V by 5 bases and J by 0 bases, and 32 bases separated the two germline ends. The CDR3 is made up of 21 amino acids. CDR1 DFQATT and CDR2 SNEGSKA come from the germline V gene (reference sequence). In DNA, the CDR3 is TGCAGTGCTCGAAGCATTTTTGGTCGCGACGGGCCGATGCTAGCCAAAAACATTCAGTACTTC. It translates to CSARSIFGRDGPMLAKNIQYF.

The chain links TRBV6-5 to TRBJ1-5, with D perhaps TRBD1 (5 bases). CDR3 size: 14 residues. CDR1 is MNHEY and CDR2 is SVGAGI in the germline V gene. V was pared by 2 bases and J by 11 bases, with 16 bases between. The CDR3 region has the DNA TGTGCCAGCAGTTACGACAGCAGGGAACAGTCCCAGCATTTT. The encoded protein is CASSYDSREQSQHF.

This clonotype occurred many times. The chain links TRBV6-5 to TRBJ2-7; 9 bases fit TRBD2. Trimming took 6 bases from V and 4 from J; bases not matched to a gene: 4. The CDR3 is 13 amino acids. Germline CDR1 is MNHEY and CDR2 is SVGAGI. The CDR3 here is CASRLAGTYEQYF. Written as DNA, the CDR3 is TGTGCCAGCAGGCTAGCGGGGACATACGAGCAGTACTTC.

This clonotype was counted at least ten times. J is TRBJ2-1 and V is TRBV13; D is unclear. CDR1 and CDR2 (germline): PRHDT, FYEKMQ (reference sequence). The length of the CDR3 is 15 residues. The V end was cut by 3 bases, the J end by 3 bases, with 12 bases between. The CDR3 DNA reads TGTGCCAGCAGCTTTTCACGGCTAGACTACAATGAGCAGTTCTTC. Translation gives CASSFSRLDYNEQFF. Supplemented by reference TRBV13 and TRBJ2-1, the full variable domain reads AAGVIQSPRHLIKEKRETATLKCYPIPRHDTVYWYQQGPGQDPQFLISFYEKMQSDKGSIPDRFSAQQFSDYHSELNMSSLELGDSALYFCASSFSRLDYNEQFFGPGTRLTVL.

This clonotype is a singleton in its sample. The conserved phenylalanine or tryptophan normally closing the CDR3 is absent here, so this likely arose from a read error. The chain is built from TRBV29-1 and TRBJ2-3; D ambiguous. V was pared by 4 bases and J by 0 bases, with 8 bases between. This CDR3 region has 13 residues. CDR1 and CDR2 (germline): SQVTM, ANQGSEA. The CDR3 bases are TGCAGCGTTGGAGACGGAAGCACAGATACGCAGTATCTT. This codes for CSVGDGSTDTQYL.

V usage is TRBV7-2 and J usage is TRBJ1-6, with D tentatively TRBD1 (6 bases). The CDR3 is made up of 14 amino acids. The germline V and J ends were trimmed by 5 bases and 7 bases, with 12 bases remaining between them. The germline V gene has CDR1 SGHTA and CDR2 FQGNSA. The CDR3 DNA is TGTGCCAGCAGCCCAGGGGTCCGGAATTCACCCCTCCACTTT. It specifies CASSPGVRNSPLHF.

This clonotype showed up many times. The chain combines TRBV6-7 with TRBJ1-2, with 11 bases matching TRBD1. TRBV6-7 is filed as an ORF, its function uncertain. Trimming at V came to 3 bases and at J to 6 bases, leaving 15 bases not matched to a gene. The CDR3 extends over 18 amino acids. The CDR3 loop is CASSYFQDRGPFYHGYTF. CDR3 in DNA: TGTGCCAGCAGTTATTTCCAGGACAGGGGGCCTTTTTACCATGGCTACACCTTC.

In this sample, this clonotype turned up once. A junction boundary mismatches the germline segment, possibly from a read error. The V call is TRBV5-6, the J call TRBJ2-1; 7 bases map to TRBD1. This CDR3 is 12 amino acids long. Germline V gene sequence: CDR1 SGHDT, CDR2 YYEEEE. The CDR3 DNA sequence: TGTGGCAGCAGTCCGAACCGAGACAGGGAGTTCTTC. As protein: CGSSPNRDREFF.

The CDR3 here is CASSPPQGGRISYEQYF. The CDR3 nucleotides are TGTGCCAGCAGCCCTCCCCAGGGGGGAAGGATTTCCTACGAGCAGTACTTC. This chain links TRBV13 with TRBJ2-7, with a possible D match to TRBD1 (7 bases). Trimming shortened V by 5 bases and J by 1 base, and 21 bases separated the two germline ends. The CDR3 has 17 residues. Germline CDR1 PRHDT, CDR2 FYEKMQ (reference sequence).

This clonotype was seen many times. This chain connects TRBV4-1 to TRBJ2-3; unclear D gene. Trimming took 0 bases from V and 2 from J, leaving 12 bases between them. The CDR3 spans 16 residues. Germline values: CDR1 MGHRA, CDR2 YSYEKL. The DNA for the CDR3 is TGCGCCAGCAGCCAAGATCCATGGGCAGACACAGATACGCAGTATTTT. Protein sequence: CASSQDPWADTDTQYF.

With regard to this clonotype: The DNA is left out, because the CDR3 cannot be placed on it with certainty; the CDR3 is given as TCRdb lists it. This chain links TRBV12-3 or TRBV12-4 with TRBJ2-2; TRBD1, as called in the table, went unchecked against the DNA. The CDR3 contains 13 residues when both ends are counted. Here the CDR3 reads CASSCQSTGSCFF.

The V gene is TRBV6-2 or TRBV6-3, the J gene TRBJ2-7; perhaps TRBD1 as D (5 bases). V dropped 0 bases and J dropped 10 bases, with 22 bases sitting between them. Germline V gene data show CDR1 as MNHEY and CDR2 as SVGEGT. The CDR3 runs to 16 residues. CDR3 protein: CASSYSSGFMTGEQYF. The CDR3 DNA reads TGTGCCAGCAGTTACTCGTCAGGGTTTATGACTGGTGAACAGTACTTC.

This clonotype was counted ten times or more. V gene TRBV6-5 combines with J gene TRBJ1-3, with D perhaps TRBD1 (5 bases). The CDR3 consists of 14 residues. Germline V gives CDR1 MNHEY, CDR2 SVGAGI. With 6 bases removed from V and 0 bases from J, the gap between germline ends came to 9 bases. In DNA form, the CDR3 reads TGTGCCAGCAGGGGACGTTCCTCTGGAAACACCATATATTTT. Its translation is CASRGRSSGNTIYF.

V is TRBV11-2 and J is TRBJ1-2; 7 bases agree with TRBD1. CDR1 and CDR2 from the germline V gene are SGHAT and FQNNGV. This CDR3 is built from 13 residues. Trimming cost V 4 bases and J 3 bases; bases outside gene matches: 2. CDR3 DNA sequence: TGTGCCAGCAGCTCCGGACAGGACTATGGCTACACCTTC. Translating it yields CASSSGQDYGYTF. Full variable domain (outside the CDR3, taken from reference TRBV11-2 and TRBJ1-2): EAGVAQSPRYKIIEKRQSVAFWCNPISGHATLYWYQQILGQGPKLLIQFQNNGVVDDSQLPKDRFSAERLKGVDSTLKIQPAKLEDSAVYLCASSSGQDYGYTFGSGTRLTVV.